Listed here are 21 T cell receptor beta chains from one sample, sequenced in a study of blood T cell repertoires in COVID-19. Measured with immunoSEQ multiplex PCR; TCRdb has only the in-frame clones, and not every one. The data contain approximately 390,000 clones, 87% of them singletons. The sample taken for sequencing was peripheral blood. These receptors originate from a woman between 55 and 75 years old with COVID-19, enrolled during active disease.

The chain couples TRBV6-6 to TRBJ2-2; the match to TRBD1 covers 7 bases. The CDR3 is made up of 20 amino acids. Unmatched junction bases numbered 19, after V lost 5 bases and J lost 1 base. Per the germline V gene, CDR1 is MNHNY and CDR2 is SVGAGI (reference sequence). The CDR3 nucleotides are TGTGCCAGCAGTCCATATGAGGGACAGCCGGGACACCTGAACACCGGGGAGCTGTTTTTT. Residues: CASSPYEGQPGHLNTGELFF.

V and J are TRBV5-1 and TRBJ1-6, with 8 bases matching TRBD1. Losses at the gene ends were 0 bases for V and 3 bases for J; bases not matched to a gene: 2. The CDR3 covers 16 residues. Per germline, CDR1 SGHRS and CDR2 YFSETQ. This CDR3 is CASSLEGTGYNSPLHF. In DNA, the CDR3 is TGCGCCAGCAGCTTGGAAGGGACAGGCTATAATTCACCCCTCCACTTT.

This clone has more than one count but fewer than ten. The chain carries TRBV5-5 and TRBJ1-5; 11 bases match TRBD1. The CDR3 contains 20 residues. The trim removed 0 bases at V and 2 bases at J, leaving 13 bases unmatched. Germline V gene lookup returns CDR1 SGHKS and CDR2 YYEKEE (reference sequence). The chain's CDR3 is CASSLAVGTGGFYGNQPQHF. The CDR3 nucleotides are TGTGCCAGCAGCTTGGCCGTTGGGACAGGGGGTTTTTATGGCAATCAGCCCCAGCATTTT.

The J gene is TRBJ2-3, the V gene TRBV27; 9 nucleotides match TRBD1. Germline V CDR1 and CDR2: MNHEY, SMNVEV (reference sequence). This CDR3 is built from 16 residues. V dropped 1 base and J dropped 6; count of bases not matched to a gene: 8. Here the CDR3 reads CASSLYGDRVADTQYF. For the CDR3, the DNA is TGTGCCAGCAGTTTATATGGGGACAGGGTGGCGGATACGCAGTATTTT.

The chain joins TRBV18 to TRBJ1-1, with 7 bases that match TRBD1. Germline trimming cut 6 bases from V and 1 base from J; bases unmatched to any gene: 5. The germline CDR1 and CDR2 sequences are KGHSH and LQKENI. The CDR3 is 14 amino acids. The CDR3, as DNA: TGTGCCAGCTCTTACGACAGGGCGAACACTGAAGCTTTCTTT. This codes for CASSYDRANTEAFF.

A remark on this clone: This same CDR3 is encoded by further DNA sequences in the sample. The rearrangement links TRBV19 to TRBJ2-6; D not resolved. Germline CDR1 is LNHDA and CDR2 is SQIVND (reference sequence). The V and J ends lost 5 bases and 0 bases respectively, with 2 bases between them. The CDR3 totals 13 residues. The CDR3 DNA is TGTGCCAGTAGTCACTCTGGGGCCAACGTCCTGACTTTC. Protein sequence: CASSHSGANVLTF.

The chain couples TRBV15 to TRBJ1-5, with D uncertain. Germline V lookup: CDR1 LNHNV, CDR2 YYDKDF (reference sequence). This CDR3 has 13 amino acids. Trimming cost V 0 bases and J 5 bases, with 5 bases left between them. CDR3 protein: CATSRDIDQPQHF. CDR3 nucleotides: TGTGCCACCAGCAGAGATATCGATCAGCCCCAGCATTTT. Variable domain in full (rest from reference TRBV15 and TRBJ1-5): DAMVIQNPRYQVTQFGKPVTLSCSQTLNHNVMYWYQQKSSQAPKLLFHYYDKDFNNEADTPDNFQSRRPNTSFCFLDIRSPGLGDTAMYLCATSRDIDQPQHFGDGTRLSIL.

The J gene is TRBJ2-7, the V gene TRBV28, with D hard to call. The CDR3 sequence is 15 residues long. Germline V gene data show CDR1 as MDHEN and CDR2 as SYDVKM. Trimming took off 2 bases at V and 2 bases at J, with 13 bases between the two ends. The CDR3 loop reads CASSLGAALAYEQYF. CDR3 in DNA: TGTGCCAGCAGTTTAGGAGCTGCCTTAGCCTACGAGCAGTACTTC.

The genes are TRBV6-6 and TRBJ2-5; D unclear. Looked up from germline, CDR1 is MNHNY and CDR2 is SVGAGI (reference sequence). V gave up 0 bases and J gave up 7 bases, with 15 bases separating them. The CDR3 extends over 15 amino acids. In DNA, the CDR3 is TGTGCCAGCAGTTACTCGACTCAGAGGCCGACGACCCAGTACTTC. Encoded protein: CASSYSTQRPTTQYF.

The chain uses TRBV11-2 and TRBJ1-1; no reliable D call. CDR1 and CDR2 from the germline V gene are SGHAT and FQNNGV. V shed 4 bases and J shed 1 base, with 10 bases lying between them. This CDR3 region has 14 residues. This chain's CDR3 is CASSSAGGNTEAFF. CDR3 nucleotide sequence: TGTGCCAGCAGCTCAGCCGGAGGGAACACTGAAGCTTTCTTT.

Here the CDR3 reads CASSPGTGGYGYTF. The CDR3, as DNA: TGTGCCAGCAGCCCCGGGACAGGGGGTTATGGCTACACCTTC. The chain is built from TRBV3-1 (or the pseudogene TRBV3-2) and TRBJ1-2; 11 positions agree with TRBD1. Per the germline V gene, CDR1 is LGHDT and CDR2 is YNNKEL (reference sequence). The CDR3 has 14 amino acids. Losses at the gene ends were 4 bases for V and 5 bases for J; bases not matched to a gene: 3.

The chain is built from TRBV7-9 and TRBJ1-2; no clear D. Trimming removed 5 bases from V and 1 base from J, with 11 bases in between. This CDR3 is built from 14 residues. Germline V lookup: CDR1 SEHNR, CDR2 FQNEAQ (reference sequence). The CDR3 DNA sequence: TGTGCCAGCAGCGAGACACTGGGTAACTATGGCTACACCTTC. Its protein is CASSETLGNYGYTF.

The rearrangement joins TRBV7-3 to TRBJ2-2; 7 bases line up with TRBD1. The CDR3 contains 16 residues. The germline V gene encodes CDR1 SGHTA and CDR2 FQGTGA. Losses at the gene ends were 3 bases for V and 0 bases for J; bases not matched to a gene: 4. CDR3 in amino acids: CASSFAQGANTGELFF. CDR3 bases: TGTGCCAGCAGCTTTGCCCAGGGGGCGAACACCGGGGAGCTGTTTTTT.

The chain's CDR3 is CASSLVLRGGNNEQFF. In DNA, the CDR3 is TGCGCCAGCAGCTTGGTGTTACGGGGGGGAAACAATGAGCAGTTCTTC. The genes are TRBV5-1 and TRBJ2-1; 8 positions agree with TRBD2. The CDR3 is made up of 16 amino acids. V lost 0 bases to trimming and J lost 5 bases; unmatched junction nucleotides: 7. Per the germline V gene, CDR1 is SGHRS and CDR2 is YFSETQ.

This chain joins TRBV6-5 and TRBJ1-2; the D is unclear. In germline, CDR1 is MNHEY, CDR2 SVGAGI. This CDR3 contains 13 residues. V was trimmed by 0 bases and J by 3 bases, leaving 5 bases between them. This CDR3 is CASSYSADYGYTF. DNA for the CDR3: TGTGCCAGCAGTTACTCAGCGGACTATGGCTACACCTTC.

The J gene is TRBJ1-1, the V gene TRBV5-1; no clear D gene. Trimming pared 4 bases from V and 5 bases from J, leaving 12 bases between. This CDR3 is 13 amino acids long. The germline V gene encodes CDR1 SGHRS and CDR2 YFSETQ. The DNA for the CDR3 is TGCGCCAGCAGCCGCATAGGAGGAACTGAAGCTTTCTTT. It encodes CASSRIGGTEAFF.

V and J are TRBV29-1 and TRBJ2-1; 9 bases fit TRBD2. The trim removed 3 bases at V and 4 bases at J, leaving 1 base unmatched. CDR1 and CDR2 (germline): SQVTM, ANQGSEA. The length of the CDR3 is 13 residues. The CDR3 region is CSVERGGYNEQFF. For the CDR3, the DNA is TGCAGCGTTGAGCGGGGGGGATACAATGAGCAGTTCTTC.

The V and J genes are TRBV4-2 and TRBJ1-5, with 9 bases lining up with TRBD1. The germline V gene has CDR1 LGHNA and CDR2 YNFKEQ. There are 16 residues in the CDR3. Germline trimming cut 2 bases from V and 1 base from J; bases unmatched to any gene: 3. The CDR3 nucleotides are TGTGCCAGCAGCCAACTGACAGGGGGGAGCAATCAGCCCCAGCATTTT. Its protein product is CASSQLTGGSNQPQHF.

CDR3 DNA sequence: TGTGCCAGCAGTGAAGCACGGGGGGGACAGGGGAGTCAGCCCCAGCATTTT. It codes for CASSEARGGQGSQPQHF. The V and J genes are TRBV2 and TRBJ1-5, with 10 bases aligning to TRBD1. The germline V gene has CDR1 SNHLY and CDR2 FYNNEI. V lost 0 bases, J lost 6 bases, and 8 bases stayed unmatched. The CDR3 extends over 17 amino acids.

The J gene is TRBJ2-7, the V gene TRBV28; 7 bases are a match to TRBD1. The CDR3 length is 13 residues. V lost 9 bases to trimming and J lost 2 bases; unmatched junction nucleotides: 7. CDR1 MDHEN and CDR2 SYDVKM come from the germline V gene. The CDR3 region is CASLDRSTYEQYF. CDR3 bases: TGTGCCAGTTTGGACAGGTCAACCTACGAGCAGTACTTC.

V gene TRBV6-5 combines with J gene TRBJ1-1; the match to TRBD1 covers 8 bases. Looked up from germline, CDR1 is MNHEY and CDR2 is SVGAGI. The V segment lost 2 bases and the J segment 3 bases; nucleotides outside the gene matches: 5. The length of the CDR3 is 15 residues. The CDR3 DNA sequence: TGTGCCAGCAGTTACAGACAGGGGCTCTACACTGAAGCTTTCTTT. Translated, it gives CASSYRQGLYTEAFF.